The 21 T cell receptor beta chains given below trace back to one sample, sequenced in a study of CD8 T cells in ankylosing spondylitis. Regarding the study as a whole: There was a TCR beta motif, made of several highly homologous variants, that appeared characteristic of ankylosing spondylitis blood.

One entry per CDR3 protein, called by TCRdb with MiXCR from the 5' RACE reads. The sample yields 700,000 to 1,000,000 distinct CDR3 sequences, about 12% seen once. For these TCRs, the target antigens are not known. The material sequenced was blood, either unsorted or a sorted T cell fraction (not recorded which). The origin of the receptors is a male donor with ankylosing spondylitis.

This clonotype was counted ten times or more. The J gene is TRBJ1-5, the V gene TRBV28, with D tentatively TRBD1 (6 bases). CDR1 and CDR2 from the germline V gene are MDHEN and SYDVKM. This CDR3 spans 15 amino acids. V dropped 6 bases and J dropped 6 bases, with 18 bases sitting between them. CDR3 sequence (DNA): TGTGCCAGCAGAACCCCCGGACAGTTGTTTCAGCCCCAGCATTTT. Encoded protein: CASRTPGQLFQPQHF.

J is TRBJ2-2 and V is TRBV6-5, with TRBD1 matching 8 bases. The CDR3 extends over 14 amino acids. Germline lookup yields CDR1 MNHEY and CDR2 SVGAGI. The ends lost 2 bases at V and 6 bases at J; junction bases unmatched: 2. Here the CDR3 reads CASSYQTGAGELFF. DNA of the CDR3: TGTGCCAGCAGTTACCAGACAGGGGCCGGGGAGCTGTTTTTT.

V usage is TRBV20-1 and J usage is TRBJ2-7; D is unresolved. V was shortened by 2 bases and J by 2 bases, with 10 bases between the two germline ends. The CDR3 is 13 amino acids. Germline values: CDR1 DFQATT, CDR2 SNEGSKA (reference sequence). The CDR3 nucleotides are TGCAGTGCTAGAATTCCTCGGACCTACGAGCAGTACTTC. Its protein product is CSARIPRTYEQYF.

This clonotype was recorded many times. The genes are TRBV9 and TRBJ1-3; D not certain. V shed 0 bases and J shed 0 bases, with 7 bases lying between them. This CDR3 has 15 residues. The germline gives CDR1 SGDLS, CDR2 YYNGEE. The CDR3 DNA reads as TGTGCCAGCAGCGTAGTCGGAAGCTCTGGAAACACCATATATTTT. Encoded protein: CASSVVGSSGNTIYF.

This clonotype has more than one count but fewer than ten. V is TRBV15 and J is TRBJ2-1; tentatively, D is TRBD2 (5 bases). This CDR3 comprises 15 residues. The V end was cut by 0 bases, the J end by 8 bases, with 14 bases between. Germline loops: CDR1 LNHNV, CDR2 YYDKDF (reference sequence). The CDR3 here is CATSRDLGLGHEQFF. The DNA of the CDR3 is TGTGCCACCAGCAGAGATCTTGGACTTGGCCATGAGCAGTTCTTC. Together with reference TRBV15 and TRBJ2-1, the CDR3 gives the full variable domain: DAMVIQNPRYQVTQFGKPVTLSCSQTLNHNVMYWYQQKSSQAPKLLFHYYDKDFNNEADTPDNFQSRRPNTSFCFLDIRSPGLGDTAMYLCATSRDLGLGHEQFFGPGTRLTVL.

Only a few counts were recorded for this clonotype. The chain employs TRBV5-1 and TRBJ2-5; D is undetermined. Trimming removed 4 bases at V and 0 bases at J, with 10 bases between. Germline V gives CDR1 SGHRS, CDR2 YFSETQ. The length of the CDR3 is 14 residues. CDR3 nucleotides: TGCGCCAGCAGCCCTGACATAGACCAAGAGACCCAGTACTTC. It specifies CASSPDIDQETQYF.

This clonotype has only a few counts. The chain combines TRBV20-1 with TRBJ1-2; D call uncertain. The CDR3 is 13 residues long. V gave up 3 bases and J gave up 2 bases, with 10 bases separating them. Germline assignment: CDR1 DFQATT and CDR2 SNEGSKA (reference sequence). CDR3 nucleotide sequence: TGCAGTGCTAGGGCCGGCGGGAACTATGGCTACACCTTC. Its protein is CSARAGGNYGYTF.

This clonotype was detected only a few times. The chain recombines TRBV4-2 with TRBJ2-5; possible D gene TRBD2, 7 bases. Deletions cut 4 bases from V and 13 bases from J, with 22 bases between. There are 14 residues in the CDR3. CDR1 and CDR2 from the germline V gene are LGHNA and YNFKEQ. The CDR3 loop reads CASSLQQLRGGAYF. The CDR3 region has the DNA TGTGCCAGCAGCCTACAACAACTAAGGGGGGGCGCGTACTTC.

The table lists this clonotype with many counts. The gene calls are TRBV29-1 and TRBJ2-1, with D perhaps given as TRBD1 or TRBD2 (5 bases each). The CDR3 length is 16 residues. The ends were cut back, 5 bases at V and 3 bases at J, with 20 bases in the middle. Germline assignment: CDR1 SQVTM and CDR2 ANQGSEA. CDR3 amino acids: CSVKPRYGAGYNEQFF. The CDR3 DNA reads TGCAGCGTTAAGCCCAGGTACGGGGCGGGCTACAATGAGCAGTTCTTC.

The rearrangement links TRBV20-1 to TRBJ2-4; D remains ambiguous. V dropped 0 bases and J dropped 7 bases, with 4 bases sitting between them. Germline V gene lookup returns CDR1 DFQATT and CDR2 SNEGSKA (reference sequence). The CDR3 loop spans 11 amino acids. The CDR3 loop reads CSARDRNIQYF. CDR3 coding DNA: TGCAGTGCTAGAGATCGTAACATTCAGTACTTC.

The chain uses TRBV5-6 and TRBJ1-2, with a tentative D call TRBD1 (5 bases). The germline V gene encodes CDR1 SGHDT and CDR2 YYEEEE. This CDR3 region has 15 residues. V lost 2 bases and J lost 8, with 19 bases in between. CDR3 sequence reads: CASSFSGTGGFGYTF. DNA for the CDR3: TGTGCCAGCAGCTTCTCAGGGACCGGGGGGTTCGGCTACACCTTC.

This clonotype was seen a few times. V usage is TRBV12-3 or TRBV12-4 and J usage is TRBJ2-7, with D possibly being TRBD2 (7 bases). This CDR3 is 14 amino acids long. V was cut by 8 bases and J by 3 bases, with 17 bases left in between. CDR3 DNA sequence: TGTGCCAGCGCCCGGGGGGCCCCAAGCTACGAGCAGTACTTC. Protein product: CASARGAPSYEQYF.

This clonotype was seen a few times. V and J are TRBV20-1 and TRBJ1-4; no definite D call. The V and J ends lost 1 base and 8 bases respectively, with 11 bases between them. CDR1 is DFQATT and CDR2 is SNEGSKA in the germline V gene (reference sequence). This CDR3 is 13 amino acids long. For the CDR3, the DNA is TGCAGTGCTAGAGCCATGCGATACGAAAAACTGTTTTTT. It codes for CSARAMRYEKLFF.

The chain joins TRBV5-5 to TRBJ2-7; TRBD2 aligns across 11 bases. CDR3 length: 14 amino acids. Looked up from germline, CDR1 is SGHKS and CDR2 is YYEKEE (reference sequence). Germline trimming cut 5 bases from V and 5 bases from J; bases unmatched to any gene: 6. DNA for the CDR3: TGTGCCAGCAGAATTACTAGCGGGAGCAACGAGCAGTACTTC. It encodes CASRITSGSNEQYF.

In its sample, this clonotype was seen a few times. The DNA for the CDR3 is TGTGCCATCAGTGGAGGTACTAGCGGGAGCTACGAGCAGTACTTC. Its translation: CAISGGTSGSYEQYF. The chain joins TRBV10-3 to TRBJ2-7, with 11 bases fitting TRBD2. In germline, CDR1 is ENHRY, CDR2 SYGVKD. V lost 4 bases to trimming and J lost 3 bases; unmatched junction nucleotides: 5. The CDR3 runs 15 residues.

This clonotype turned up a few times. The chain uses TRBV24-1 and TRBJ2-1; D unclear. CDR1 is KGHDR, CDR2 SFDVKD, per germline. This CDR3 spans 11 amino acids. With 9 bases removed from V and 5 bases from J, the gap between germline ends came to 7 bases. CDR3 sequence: CATRKNNEQFF. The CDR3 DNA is TGTGCCACCCGGAAAAACAATGAGCAGTTCTTC.

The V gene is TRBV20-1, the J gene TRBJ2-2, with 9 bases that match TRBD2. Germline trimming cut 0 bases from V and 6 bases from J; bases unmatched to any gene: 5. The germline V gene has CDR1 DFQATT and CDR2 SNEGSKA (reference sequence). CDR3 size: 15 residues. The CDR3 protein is CSARDGGRVSGELFF. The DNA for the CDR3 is TGCAGTGCTAGAGACGGCGGGAGGGTGTCCGGGGAGCTGTTTTTT.

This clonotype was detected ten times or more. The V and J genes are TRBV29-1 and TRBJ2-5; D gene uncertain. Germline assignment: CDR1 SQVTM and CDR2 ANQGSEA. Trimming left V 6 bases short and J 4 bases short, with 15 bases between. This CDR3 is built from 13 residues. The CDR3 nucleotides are TGCAGCGTCGCCCTTGCGGTGAGAGAGACCCAGTACTTC. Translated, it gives CSVALAVRETQYF.

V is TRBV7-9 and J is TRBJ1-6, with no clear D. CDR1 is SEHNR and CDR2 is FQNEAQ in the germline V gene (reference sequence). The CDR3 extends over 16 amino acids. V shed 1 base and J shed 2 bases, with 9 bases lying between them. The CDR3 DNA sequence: TGTGCCAGCAGCTTAGTGGAGGGAGCCTATAATTCACCCCTCCACTTT. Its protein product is CASSLVEGAYNSPLHF.

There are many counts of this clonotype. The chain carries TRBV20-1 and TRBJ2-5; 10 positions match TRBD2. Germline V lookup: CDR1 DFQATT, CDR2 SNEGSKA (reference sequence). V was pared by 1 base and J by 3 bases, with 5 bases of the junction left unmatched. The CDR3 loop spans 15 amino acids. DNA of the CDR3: TGCAGTGCTAGAGTAGCGGGAGGTTTCAAAGAGACCCAGTACTTC. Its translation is CSARVAGGFKETQYF.

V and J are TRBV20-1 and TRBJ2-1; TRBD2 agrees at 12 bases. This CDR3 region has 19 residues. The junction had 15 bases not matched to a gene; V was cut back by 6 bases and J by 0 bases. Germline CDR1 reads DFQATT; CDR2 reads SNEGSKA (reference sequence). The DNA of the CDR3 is TGCAGTGCGAGGGCCCTAGCGGGAGGGTTAAGGAGCTCCTACAATGAGCAGTTCTTC. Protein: CSARALAGGLRSSYNEQFF.